This T cell receptor (beta chain) is drawn from a study of blood T cell repertoires in COVID-19. As for the study in general: Some COVID-19 samples were acute and others convalescent; all came from the United States, Italy and Spain. T cells, B-cell-depleted T cells, or PBMCs provided the cDNA or gDNA that served as material.

Source study methods: Reference gene primer amplification gave estimated nucleated cell counts. Method: immunoSEQ multiplex PCR; TCRdb's copy keeps in-frame clones and lacks some. V and J calls and clone size are as listed in that table; D and trimming were resolved from the DNA. Here the sample spans 200,000 to 250,000 clones, 88% being singletons. Trimming removed 4 bases from V and 6 bases from J; junction bases left unmatched: 8. CDR3 size: 15 residues. From germline, CDR1 is SGHRS and CDR2 YFSETQ. The specimen was peripheral blood. The chain has TRBV5-1 and TRBJ1-5; TRBD1 aligns across 9 bases. The source is an older woman with acute or convalescent COVID-19. The CDR3 DNA sequence: TGCGCCAGCAGCCCGGGGACAGGGATAATTCAGCCCCAGCATTTT. It translates to CASSPGTGIIQPQHF. The full variable domain, in which reference TRBV5-1 and TRBJ1-5 provide the parts outside the CDR3, is KAGVTQTPRYLIKTRGQQVTLSCSPISGHRSVSWYQQTPGQGLQFLFEYFSETQRNKGNFPGRFSGRQFSNSRSEMNVSTLELGDSALYLCASSPGTGIIQPQHFGDGTRLSIL.